A single sample is the source of the 12 T cell receptor beta chains below, sequenced in a study of blood T cell repertoires in COVID-19. Here immunoSEQ multiplex PCR was the method, and the copy in TCRdb shows in-frame clones only, minus some. The sample has 250,000 to 350,000 clones; about 80% are singletons. The sequencing input was peripheral blood. These receptors were collected from a person aged 65-85 years with COVID-19, enrolled during active disease.

The rearrangement joins TRBV5-4 to TRBJ2-1; TRBD1 agrees at 10 bases. Germline lookup yields CDR1 SGHNT and CDR2 YYREEE (reference sequence). Trimming removed 5 bases from V and 4 bases from J; junction bases left unmatched: 6. The CDR3 runs 15 residues. The CDR3 here is CASRADRGLYNEQFF. The CDR3 region has the DNA TGTGCCAGCAGGGCCGACAGGGGGCTTTACAATGAGCAGTTCTTC.

This chain links TRBV29-1 with TRBJ1-2; D call uncertain. Germline CDR1 reads SQVTM; CDR2 reads ANQGSEA. The V and J ends lost 3 bases and 0 bases respectively, with 8 bases between them. The CDR3 consists of 13 residues. Here the CDR3 DNA reads TGCAGCGTTGAGGTAGTTACTAACTATGGCTACACCTTC. Protein: CSVEVVTNYGYTF.

On this clone itself: The junction and the germline gene differ at one end; a read error may be behind it. The chain recombines TRBV2 with TRBJ2-7, with D unclear. Germline lookup yields CDR1 SNHLY and CDR2 FYNNEI. The CDR3 length is 13 residues. CDR3 sequence (DNA): TGTGCCAGCAGTCTACCACAACCCAGCGAGGAGTACTTC. As protein: CASSLPQPSEEYF.

The chain carries TRBV7-2 and TRBJ2-7; maybe TRBD2 (5 bases). The CDR3 extends over 14 amino acids. V was trimmed by 10 bases and J by 3 bases, leaving 19 bases between them. CDR1 is SGHTA and CDR2 is FQGNSA in the germline V gene. CDR3 loop: CAKFGEHRFYEQYF. CDR3 coding DNA: TGTGCCAAGTTTGGGGAGCACAGATTCTACGAGCAGTACTTC.

This clone was seen a single time. This rearrangement joins TRBV12-3 or TRBV12-4 to TRBJ1-1; TRBD1 is a possible D gene (5 bases). The CDR3 totals 13 residues. The V end was cut by 0 bases, the J end by 10 bases, with 12 bases between. The CDR3 DNA follows: TGTGCCAGCAGTTTAGCGCGGGAAAGGGGAGCTTTCTTT. Translation: CASSLARERGAFF.

CDR3 amino acids: CASRYLAGVTGELFF. The CDR3, as DNA: TGTGCCAGCAGGTATCTAGCGGGAGTAACCGGGGAGCTGTTTTTT. This rearrangement joins TRBV2 to TRBJ2-2; 10 bases are shared with TRBD2. The CDR3 is 15 amino acids. V shed 6 bases and J 5 bases; nucleotides not matched to a gene: 6. Germline-derived CDR1 and CDR2 are SNHLY and FYNNEI.

The V call is TRBV14, the J call TRBJ1-2; TRBD1 might be the D (6 bases). The CDR3 consists of 14 residues. CDR1 and CDR2 from the germline V gene are SGHDN and FVKESK. V dropped 0 bases and J dropped 8 bases, with 13 bases sitting between them. Here the CDR3 reads CASSQDRGAKGYTF. In DNA form, the CDR3 reads TGTGCCAGCAGCCAAGATCGGGGGGCGAAGGGCTACACCTTC.

The gene calls are TRBV19 and TRBJ1-1; no reliable D call. CDR1 LNHDA and CDR2 SQIVND come from the germline V gene (reference sequence). The CDR3 extends over 12 amino acids. With 5 bases removed from V and 3 bases from J, the gap between germline ends came to 7 bases. The CDR3 bases are TGTGCCAGTAGTGAGGCTCACACTGAAGCTTTCTTT. Its translation: CASSEAHTEAFF.

The chain has TRBV27 and TRBJ1-1; 8 nucleotides align to TRBD1. Trimming took 6 bases from V and 4 from J; bases not matched to a gene: 10. The CDR3 consists of 15 residues. CDR1 MNHEY and CDR2 SMNVEV come from the germline V gene (reference sequence). This CDR3 is CASSPRQGSTTEAFF. In DNA, the CDR3 is TGTGCCAGCAGCCCTCGACAGGGGTCAACCACTGAAGCTTTCTTT.

This clone has more than one count but fewer than ten. Other nucleotide sequences in the sample specify the same CDR3. CDR3 sequence: CASSLGGLGNTIYF. CDR3 in DNA: TGTGCCAGCAGCTTAGGCGGGCTCGGAAACACCATATATTTT. The genes are TRBV7-9 and TRBJ1-3; unclear D gene. Germline V gives CDR1 SEHNR, CDR2 FQNEAQ (reference sequence). This CDR3 is built from 14 residues. V was cut by 1 base and J by 4 bases, with 8 bases left in between. The whole variable domain, remainder taken from reference TRBV7-9 and TRBJ1-3, is DTGVSQNPRHKITKRGQNVTFRCDPISEHNRLYWYRQTLGQGPEFLTYFQNEAQLEKSRLLSDRFSAERPKGSFSTLEIQRTEQGDSAMYLCASSLGGLGNTIYFGEGSWLTVV.

The gene calls are TRBV6-2 or TRBV6-3 and TRBJ1-2, with D unclear. V was clipped by 0 bases and J by 6 bases, with 11 bases between them. Germline V gene sequence: CDR1 MNHEY, CDR2 SVGEGT. The CDR3 spans 14 residues. In nucleotides, the CDR3 is TGTGCCAGCAGTTACTCGGTCAGGTCGGATGGCTACACCTTC. Translating it yields CASSYSVRSDGYTF.

The chain combines TRBV28 with TRBJ1-1; D is uncertain. There are 12 residues in the CDR3. V was shortened by 8 bases and J by 5 bases, with 12 bases between the two germline ends. Germline-derived CDR1 and CDR2 are MDHEN and SYDVKM. CDR3 in amino acids: CASGKIVTEAFF. The CDR3 DNA sequence: TGTGCCAGCGGTAAGATAGTGACTGAAGCTTTCTTT.